The clone carrying this T cell receptor beta chain was counted a single time. This sample is drawn from a study of T cell changes during pregnancy in multiple sclerosis. Sequenced by immunoSEQ multiplex PCR; TCRdb stores in-frame clones only, minus some. Of approximately 50,000 clones listed, around 92% were seen once; the top ten hold 0.5% to 0.6%. This TCR was sampled from a female donor with multiple sclerosis, enrolled in a pregnancy study. The sample here was CD4+ T cells from peripheral blood mononuclear cells, taken after pregnancy.

The CDR3 nucleotides read TGTGCCAGCAGCTGGAGGTCTGTGGGGGCGGCCACCGGGGAGCTGTTTTTT. Its protein product is CASSWRSVGAATGELFF. V and J are TRBV7-2 and TRBJ2-2; D perhaps matches TRBD1 (6 bases). The CDR3 totals 17 residues. V lost 4 bases and J 4 bases, leaving 19 bases between the germline ends. Germline V gene sequence: CDR1 SGHTA, CDR2 FQGNSA.